Each of the 18 T cell receptor beta chains below was sequenced from the same sample in a study of cytomegalovirus exposure and HLA in healthy donors. Vbeta (60) and Jbeta (13) primers were used in the PCR. Clones were sequenced by immunoSEQ multiplex PCR, and TCRdb holds only the in-frame ones, with some missing. The table has 150,000 to 160,000 clones, about three quarters seen once. The sample taken for sequencing was PBMCs. These receptors came from a woman aged 40 to 55 in good health and CMV-seronegative.

This clone was observed a handful of times. The chain carries TRBV2 and TRBJ2-1; 7 nucleotides agree with TRBD2. The V gene's germline CDR1 is SNHLY and CDR2 FYNNEI. This CDR3 region has 12 residues. V shed 11 bases and J 7 bases; nucleotides not matched to a gene: 8. CDR3 protein: CAEGGLVNEQFF. CDR3 bases: TGTGCCGAGGGAGGGCTAGTTAATGAGCAGTTCTTC.

The chain has TRBV5-3 and TRBJ1-1; D unclear. TRBV5-3 is placed among ORFs of uncertain function. This CDR3 contains 15 residues. Trimming took 1 base from V and 1 from J, leaving 11 bases between them. The DNA for the CDR3 is TGTGCCAGAAGCTTGTATAGTCCGTGGAACACTGAAGCTTTCTTT. It is translated as CARSLYSPWNTEAFF.

The chain uses TRBV7-2 and TRBJ1-2; 10 bases map to TRBD1. Germline V gives CDR1 SGHTA, CDR2 FQGNSA. Germline trimming cut 4 bases from V and 3 bases from J; bases unmatched to any gene: 5. This CDR3 region has 15 residues. CDR3 amino acids: CASSSGTGAHYGYTF. The CDR3 DNA follows: TGTGCCAGCAGCTCTGGGACAGGGGCGCACTATGGCTACACCTTC. The entire variable domain, with the rest obtained from reference TRBV7-2 and TRBJ1-2, is as follows: GAGVSQSPSNKVTEKGKDVELRCDPISGHTALYWYRQSLGQGLEFLIYFQGNSAPDKSGLPSDRFSAERTGGSVSTLTIQRTQQEDSAVYLCASSSGTGAHYGYTFGSGTRLTVV.

This chain links TRBV27 with TRBJ1-6, with TRBD1 identical over 10 bases. V shed 2 bases and J 14 bases; nucleotides not matched to a gene: 12. The germline V gene has CDR1 MNHEY and CDR2 SMNVEV (reference sequence). The CDR3 contains 16 residues. The CDR3 DNA reads TGTGCCAGCAGTTTAGGTAGACAGGGGGCGCAAGGAACCCTCCACTTT. As protein: CASSLGRQGAQGTLHF.

The sample holds one count of this clone. The CDR3 sequence: CASTGTGVTRGAVLFF. As DNA, the CDR3 is TGTGCCAGCACAGGGACAGGGGTTACCCGCGGGGCAGTGCTGTTTTTT. This chain links TRBV2 with TRBJ1-4; 10 positions match TRBD1. CDR3 length: 16 amino acids. The V and J ends lost 7 bases and 14 bases, in that order; junction bases with no gene match: 19. From germline, CDR1 is SNHLY and CDR2 FYNNEI.

This clone was detected once. The V and J genes are TRBV18 and TRBJ2-7; 9 bases are a match to TRBD1. The J segment lost 6 bases and the V segment lost 2 bases, leaving 8 bases of the junction unmatched. Germline CDR1 is KGHSH and CDR2 is LQKENI. There are 15 residues in the CDR3. CDR3 amino acids: CASSPTGTGYVEQYF. CDR3 in DNA: TGTGCCAGCTCACCAACCGGGACAGGGTATGTCGAGCAGTACTTC.

The chain has TRBV2 and TRBJ1-4; 7 bases map to TRBD1. Germline values: CDR1 SNHLY, CDR2 FYNNEI. CDR3 size: 15 residues. J lost 8 bases, V lost 7 bases, and 13 bases had no gene match. CDR3 DNA sequence: TGTGCCAGCATACGGGACAGTTCGGGATGGGAAAAACTGTTTTTT. The encoded protein is CASIRDSSGWEKLFF. Full variable domain (outside the CDR3, taken from reference TRBV2 and TRBJ1-4): EPEVTQTPSHQVTQMGQEVILRCVPISNHLYFYWYRQILGQKVEFLVSFYNNEISEKSEIFDDQFSVERPDGSNFTLKIRSTKLEDSAMYFCASIRDSSGWEKLFFGSGTQLSVL.

This rearrangement joins TRBV30 to TRBJ1-2; TRBD1 matches 8 bases. Germline trimming cut 6 bases from V and 7 bases from J; bases unmatched to any gene: 10. Germline V gives CDR1 GTSNPN, CDR2 SVGIG (reference sequence). The CDR3 runs to 13 residues. In nucleotides, the CDR3 is TGTGCCTGTACGGACAGGGCCCTGGGTGGCTACACCTTC. Translating it yields CACTDRALGGYTF.

The CDR3 region is CASSELAGGNEQFF. The CDR3 region has the DNA TGTGCCAGCAGTGAACTAGCGGGAGGCAATGAGCAGTTCTTC. This chain links TRBV6-1 with TRBJ2-1; 11 bases map to TRBD2. Germline CDR1 reads MNHNS; CDR2 reads SASEGT. The CDR3 spans 14 residues. The V and J ends lost 2 bases and 6 bases, in that order; junction bases with no gene match: 0.

The rearrangement joins TRBV30 to TRBJ1-1; possibly TRBD1 for D (6 bases). CDR1 is GTSNPN and CDR2 is SVGIG in the germline V gene (reference sequence). CDR3 length: 11 amino acids. V gave up 2 bases and J gave up 7 bases, with 8 bases separating them. The CDR3 DNA reads TGTGCCTGGAGTCTACAGGGTGAAGCTTTCTTT. Amino acids: CAWSLQGEAFF. The full variable domain, completed using reference TRBV30 and TRBJ1-1, is SQTIHQWPATLVQPVGSPLSLECTVEGTSNPNLYWYRQAAGRGLQLLFYSVGIGQISSEVPQNLSASRPQDRQFILSSKKLLLSDSGFYLCAWSLQGEAFFGQGTRLTVV.

This chain joins TRBV2 and TRBJ1-1; D not certain. V lost 2 bases and J lost 1, with 5 bases in between. Germline lookup yields CDR1 SNHLY and CDR2 FYNNEI. The CDR3 contains 13 residues. Here the CDR3 reads CASSETGNTEAFF. In DNA, the CDR3 is TGTGCCAGCAGTGAAACGGGGAACACTGAAGCTTTCTTT. Full variable domain (missing parts from reference TRBV2 and TRBJ1-1): EPEVTQTPSHQVTQMGQEVILRCVPISNHLYFYWYRQILGQKVEFLVSFYNNEISEKSEIFDDQFSVERPDGSNFTLKIRSTKLEDSAMYFCASSETGNTEAFFGQGTRLTVV.

The chain couples TRBV5-4 to TRBJ1-2; TRBD1 is a possible D gene (5 bases). CDR1 is SGHNT and CDR2 is YYREEE in the germline V gene (reference sequence). Deletions cut 3 bases from V and 5 bases from J, with 8 bases between. This CDR3 spans 12 amino acids. The CDR3 DNA is TGTGCCAGCAGCTCGGGGGGGTATGGCTACACCTTC. This gives the protein CASSSGGYGYTF.

This clone was seen a handful of times. The chain uses TRBV27 and TRBJ2-7; TRBD2 is a possible D gene (5 bases). V lost 2 bases and J 2 bases, leaving 13 bases between the germline ends. This CDR3 is built from 15 residues. The germline V gene has CDR1 MNHEY and CDR2 SMNVEV (reference sequence). The CDR3: CASSLPGSAPYEQYF. CDR3 in DNA: TGTGCCAGCAGTTTACCGGGTAGCGCTCCCTACGAGCAGTACTTC.

The chain uses TRBV5-1 and TRBJ2-3; TRBD2 aligns across 8 bases. There are 14 residues in the CDR3. Germline assignment: CDR1 SGHRS and CDR2 YFSETQ. V trimming: 5 bases; J trimming: 2 bases; junction bases outside the gene matches: 4. CDR3 DNA: TGCGCCAGCAGTCGGGGGGGAGACACAGATACGCAGTATTTT. This gives the protein CASSRGGDTDTQYF.

This clone was observed once. J is TRBJ2-3 and V is TRBV5-1; 11 bases are shared with TRBD1. Germline CDR1 is SGHRS and CDR2 is YFSETQ. This CDR3 comprises 16 residues. Trimming took 4 bases from V and 3 from J; bases not matched to a gene: 7. The CDR3 here is CASSPRWDRGTDTQYF. Written as DNA, the CDR3 is TGCGCCAGCAGCCCCCGTTGGGACAGGGGGACAGATACGCAGTATTTT.

The rearrangement joins TRBV7-9 to TRBJ1-2; D is perhaps TRBD1 (5 bases). This CDR3 region has 14 residues. Germline V gene lookup returns CDR1 SEHNR and CDR2 FQNEAQ (reference sequence). Trimming cost V 3 bases and J 4 bases, with 12 bases left between them. The CDR3 DNA sequence: TGTGCCAGCAGCTTGGGCAGGGAGGGCTATGGCTACACCTTC. Translated, it gives CASSLGREGYGYTF.

The chain combines TRBV2 with TRBJ2-3; the match to TRBD2 covers 10 bases. CDR3 length: 17 amino acids. From germline, CDR1 is SNHLY and CDR2 FYNNEI. V gave up 6 bases and J gave up 1 base; unmatched junction bases: 10. The CDR3 nucleotides read TGTGCCAGCAGACCCCTTCTAGCGGGGGCCCGCACAGATACGCAGTATTTT. It specifies CASRPLLAGARTDTQYF.

V is TRBV5-6 and J is TRBJ1-5, with 7 bases aligning to TRBD1. The length of the CDR3 is 15 residues. V lost 6 bases and J lost 3; bases outside the gene matches: 9. Germline assignment: CDR1 SGHDT and CDR2 YYEEEE. The CDR3 sequence: CASTIGGGNNQPQHF. The CDR3, as DNA: TGTGCCAGCACCATTGGAGGGGGCAACAATCAGCCCCAGCATTTT.